This T cell receptor (beta chain) was found in a study of blood T cells in healthy people across ages. A second PCR of about 7 to 11 cycles used a sample-barcoded 5' primer and a J-beta primer mix. TCRdb passed the 5' RACE reads through MiXCR, listing each CDR3 protein once. Of roughly 900,000 distinct CDR3 sequences detected, 40% to 60% appear once; the ten largest clones hold 13%. Germline V gene sequence: CDR1 DFQATT, CDR2 SNEGSKA (reference sequence). The V segment lost 0 bases and the J segment 5 bases; nucleotides outside the gene matches: 7. The CDR3 is 15 residues long. Sequencing was done on a sample of blood. This chain joins TRBV20-1 and TRBJ2-1, with 7 nucleotides matching TRBD1. This receptor was taken from a man aged 25-45 years in good health. CDR3 residues: CSARDQDRLNNEQFF. CDR3 in DNA: TGCAGTGCTAGAGATCAGGACAGGCTCAACAATGAGCAGTTCTTC.